This T cell receptor beta chain appears in the sequencing data of a study of blood T cell repertoires in COVID-19. Background on the study: The study drew acute and convalescent COVID-19 samples from the United States, Italy and Spain.

The CDR3 runs to 14 residues. CDR1 and CDR2 from the germline V gene are MNHNY and SVGAGI (reference sequence). V lost 6 bases, J lost 4 bases, and 15 bases lay in between. Here immunoSEQ multiplex PCR was the method, and the copy in TCRdb shows in-frame clones only, minus some. The table includes 90,000 to 100,000 clones, about 71% detected once. This TCR was recovered from a woman aged 55 to 70 in a cohort sampled during active or convalescent COVID-19. The rearrangement links TRBV6-6 to TRBJ2-5; the D gene is possibly TRBD2 (5 bases). Sequencing was done on a sample of peripheral blood. The CDR3 spells CASRGTRGRETQYF. The DNA of the CDR3 is TGTGCCAGCAGGGGTACTAGAGGGCGAGAGACCCAGTACTTC.